The clone carrying this T cell receptor (beta chain) was recorded at least ten times. This CDR3 is built from 16 residues. V lost 4 bases and J 7 bases, leaving 22 bases between the germline ends. Germline V gives CDR1 SGDLS, CDR2 YYNGEE. The data belong to a study of T-cell memory formation after mild COVID-19. A single record per CDR3 protein comes from TCRdb applying MiXCR to the 5' RACE reads. The data hold under 40,000 distinct CDR3 sequences, with 7.7% observed a single time. Sequencing used PBMCs or a T cell subset sorted from them (not recorded which). The chain is built from TRBV9 and TRBJ2-3, with no clear D. The TCR sequence derives from a man aged 18 to 29 who had mild COVID-19 (a few samples of this study predate the infection). Cell type and time point are not known. This CDR3 is CASSPRLEGWGNTQYF. Here the CDR3 DNA reads TGTGCCAGCAGCCCGCGGCTAGAAGGGTGGGGAAATACGCAGTATTTT.